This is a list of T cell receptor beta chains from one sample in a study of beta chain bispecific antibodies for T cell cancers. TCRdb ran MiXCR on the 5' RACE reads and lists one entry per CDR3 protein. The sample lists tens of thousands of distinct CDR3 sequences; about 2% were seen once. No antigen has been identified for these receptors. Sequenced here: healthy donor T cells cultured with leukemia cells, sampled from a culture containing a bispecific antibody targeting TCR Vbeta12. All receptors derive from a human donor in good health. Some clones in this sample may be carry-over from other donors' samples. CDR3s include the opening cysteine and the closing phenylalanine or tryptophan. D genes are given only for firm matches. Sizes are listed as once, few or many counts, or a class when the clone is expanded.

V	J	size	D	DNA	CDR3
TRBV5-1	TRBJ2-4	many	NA	TGCGCCAGCAGCTTGGAAGGCAGGGGGGACATTCAGTACTTC	CASSLEGRGDIQYF
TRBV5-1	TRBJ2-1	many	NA	TGCGCCAGCAGCGTAGCCAGGGGTGCGGATGAGCAGTTCTTC	CASSVARGADEQFF
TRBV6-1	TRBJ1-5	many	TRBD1	TGTGCCAGCAGGGGGACAGGGAGGCATCAGCCCCAGCATTTT	CASRGTGRHQPQHF
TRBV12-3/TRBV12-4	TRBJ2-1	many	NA	TGTGCCAGCAGCCCGAGGGCCGGTGAGCAGTTCTTC	CASSPRAGEQFF
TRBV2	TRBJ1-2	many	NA	TGTGCCAGCAGTGAATCTCCGACAGGCACTTCTAACTATGGCTACACCTTC	CASSESPTGTSNYGYTF
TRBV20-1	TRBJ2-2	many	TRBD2	TGCAGTGCCCTCGGCCGAGCGGGGGCGAACACCGGGGAGCTGTTTTTT	CSALGRAGANTGELFF
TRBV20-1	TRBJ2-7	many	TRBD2	TGCAGTGCTAGTGGGGGGGAGTCCTACGAGCAGTACTTC	CSASGGESYEQYF
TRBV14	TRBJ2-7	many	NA	TGTGCCAGCAGCCAAGCCAGAAACTACGAGCAGTACTTC	CASSQARNYEQYF
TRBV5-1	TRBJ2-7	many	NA	TGCGCCAGCAGCTTGGGTCCTACCTACGAGCAGTACTTC	CASSLGPTYEQYF
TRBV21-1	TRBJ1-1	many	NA	TGTGCCAGCAGCAAATTAACAGGGGGCCACACTGAAGCTTTCTTT	CASSKLTGGHTEAFF
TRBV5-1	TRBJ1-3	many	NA	TGCGCCAGCAGCTTTGCAGGTTTCTCTGGAAACACCATATATTTT	CASSFAGFSGNTIYF
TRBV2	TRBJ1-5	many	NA	TGTGCCAGCAGAGGGTGGACAGCTTGGAATCAGCCCCAGCATTTT	CASRGWTAWNQPQHF
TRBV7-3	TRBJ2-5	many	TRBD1	TGTGCCAGCAGCTCGGTGGGACAGGGGAGTCGGGAGACCCAGTACTTC	CASSSVGQGSRETQYF
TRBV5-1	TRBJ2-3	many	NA	TGCGCCAGCTCCGGGACACTTAGCACAGATACGCAGTATTTT	CASSGTLSTDTQYF
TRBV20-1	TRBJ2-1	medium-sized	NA	TGCAGTGCTAGAGATAGCCCCGCGGGGCATGAGCAGTTCTTC	CSARDSPAGHEQFF
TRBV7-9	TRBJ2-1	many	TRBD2	TGTGCCAGCAGCTTTACCGGGACTAGCACGTTCAATGAGCAGTTCTTC	CASSFTGTSTFNEQFF
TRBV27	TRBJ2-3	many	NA	TGTGCCAGCACCCCCTGGGGACTCGCCGGGGATACGCAGTATTTT	CASTPWGLAGDTQYF
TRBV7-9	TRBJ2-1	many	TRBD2	TGTGCCAGCACCTCCTTTACATTAGCGGGGGGGCCGTACAATGAGCAGTTCTTC	CASTSFTLAGGPYNEQFF
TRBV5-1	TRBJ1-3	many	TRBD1	TGCGCCAGCACCCCCGGACAGGGTGGAAACACCATATATTTT	CASTPGQGGNTIYF
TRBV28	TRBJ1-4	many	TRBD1	TGTGCCAGCAGGGGCGAGGACAGGGTGGGAGAAAAACTGTTTTTT	CASRGEDRVGEKLFF
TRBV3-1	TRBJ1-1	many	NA	TGTGCCAGCAGCCAAGATTCGACTGAAGCTTTCTTT	CASSQDSTEAFF
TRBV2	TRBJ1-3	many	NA	TGTGCCAGCAGTCGAGTCAGTGGAGACACCATATATTTT	CASSRVSGDTIYF
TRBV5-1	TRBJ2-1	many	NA	TGCGCCAGCAGCTTGGGACATAACAATGAGCAGTTCTTC	CASSLGHNNEQFF
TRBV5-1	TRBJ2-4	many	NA	TGCGCCAGCGCCCCAACCGGACAAAACTCAAACATTCAGTACTTC	CASAPTGQNSNIQYF
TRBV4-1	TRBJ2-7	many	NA	TGCGCCAGCAGCCAAGGTTCTGGGGCCGCTACCTACGAGCAGTACTTC	CASSQGSGAATYEQYF
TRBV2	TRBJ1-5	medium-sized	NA	TGTGCCAGCCGGGCCGAGGATCAGCCCCAGCATTTT	CASRAEDQPQHF